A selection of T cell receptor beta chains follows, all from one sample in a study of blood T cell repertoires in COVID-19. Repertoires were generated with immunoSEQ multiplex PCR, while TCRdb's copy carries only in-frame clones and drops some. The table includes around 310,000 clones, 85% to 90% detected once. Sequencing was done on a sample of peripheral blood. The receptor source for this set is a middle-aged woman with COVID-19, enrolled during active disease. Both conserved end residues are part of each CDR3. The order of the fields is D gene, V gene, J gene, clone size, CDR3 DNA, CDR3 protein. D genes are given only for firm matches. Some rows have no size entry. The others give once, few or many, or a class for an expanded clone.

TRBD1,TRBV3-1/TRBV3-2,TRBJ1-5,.,TGTGCCAGCAGCGACCGAGGACAGGGGAATCAGCCCCAGCATTTT,CASSDRGQGNQPQHF
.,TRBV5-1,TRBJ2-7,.,TGCGCCAGCAGCTTGGCGGCAGGGGGGTACTACGAGCAGTACTTC,CASSLAAGGYYEQYF
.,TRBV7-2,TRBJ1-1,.,TGTGCCAGCAGCTTAGACAGGTGGAACACTGAAGCTTTCTTT,CASSLDRWNTEAFF
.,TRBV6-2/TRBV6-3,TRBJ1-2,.,TGTGCCAGCAGTTTGAGTAGAGGCTACACCTTC,CASSLSRGYTF
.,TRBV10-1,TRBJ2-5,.,TGCGCCAGCAGTGAGGTAAAAGGGGGTGGTTCGCAAGAGACCCAGTACTTC,CASSEVKGGGSQETQYF
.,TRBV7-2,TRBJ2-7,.,TGTGCCAGCACCCCGAGGCGGGAATCCTACGAGCAGTACTTC,CASTPRRESYEQYF
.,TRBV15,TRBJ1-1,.,TGTGCCACCAGACGGGAAGGGGGGAACACTGAAGCTTTCTTT,CATRREGGNTEAFF
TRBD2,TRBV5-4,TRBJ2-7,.,TGTGCCAGCAGCCAGGGACTAGCGGGGGGGATTAGCTCCTACGAGCAGTACTTC,CASSQGLAGGISSYEQYF
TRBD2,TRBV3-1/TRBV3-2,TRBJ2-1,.,TGTGCCAGCAGCCAAGATCTAAGGACTAGCGGCCCCTACAATGAGCAGTTCTTC,CASSQDLRTSGPYNEQFF
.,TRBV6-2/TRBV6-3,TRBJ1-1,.,TGTGCCAGCAGTTACACCAGTGTCACTGAAGCTTTCTTT,CASSYTSVTEAFF
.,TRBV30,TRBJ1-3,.,TGTGCCTGGAGTGGGACTCTTGGAAACACCATATATTTT,CAWSGTLGNTIYF
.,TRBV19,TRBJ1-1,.,TGTGCCAGTACCCAGGGGACTGAAGCTTTCTTT,CASTQGTEAFF
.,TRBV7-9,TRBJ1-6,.,TGTGCCAGCAGCCCGTTCGGTGGGCGGGGTAATTCACCCCTCCACTTT,CASSPFGGRGNSPLHF
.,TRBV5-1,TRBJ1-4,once,TGCGCCAGCAGCCCTAGGGGGGGACGGAATCTTAATGAAAAACTGTTTTTT,CASSPRGGRNLNEKLFF
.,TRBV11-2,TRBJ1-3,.,TGTGCCAGCAGGGAGGCCACGGCCGCGGATTTT,CASREATAADF
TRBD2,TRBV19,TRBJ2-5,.,TGTGCCAGTAGTGTAAGGACTAGCGGGAGGATGGAGACCCAGTACTTC,CASSVRTSGRMETQYF
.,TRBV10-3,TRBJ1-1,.,TGTGCCATCAGTGAGTCGAACGGGGTTCCAACTGAAGCTTTCTTT,CAISESNGVPTEAFF
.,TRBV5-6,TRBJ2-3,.,TGTGCCAGCAGCTGGTCCCGGGACAACACAGATACGCAGTATTTT,CASSWSRDNTDTQYF
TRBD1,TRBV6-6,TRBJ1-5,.,TGTGCCAGCAGGGCGACAGGGCTAGACAATCAGCCCCAGCATTTT,CASRATGLDNQPQHF
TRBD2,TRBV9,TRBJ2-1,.,TGTGCCAGCAGCTATTACGGGGGGGCCGGTGAGCAGTTCTTC,CASSYYGGAGEQFF
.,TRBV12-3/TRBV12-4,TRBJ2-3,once,TGTGCCCTAGGGGACACCAGCACAGATACGCAGTATTTT,CALGDTSTDTQYF
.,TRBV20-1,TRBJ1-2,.,TGCAGTGCTAGTTGGACAGTGGTTGGCTACACCTTC,CSASWTVVGYTF
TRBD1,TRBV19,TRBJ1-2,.,TGTGCCATCCGGACAGGGGGCCTCTATGGCTACACCTTC,CAIRTGGLYGYTF
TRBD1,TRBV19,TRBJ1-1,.,TGTGCCAGTAGTGCTCGGGACAGATTGAACACTGAAGCTTTCTTT,CASSARDRLNTEAFF
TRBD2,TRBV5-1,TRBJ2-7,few,TGCGCCAGCAGCCTTTTCCCTAGCGGGAGCTCGGTAGACGAGCAGTACTTC,CASSLFPSGSSVDEQYF
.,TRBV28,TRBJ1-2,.,TGTGCCAGCAGTTTATACACCACCTATGGCTACACCTTC,CASSLYTTYGYTF
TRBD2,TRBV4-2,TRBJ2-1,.,TGTGCCAGCAGCCCTAGCGGGAGCTCCTACAATGAGCAGTTCTTC,CASSPSGSSYNEQFF
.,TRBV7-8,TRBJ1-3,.,TGTGCCAGCAGCAAACAGGGAGCAAGGAGGTCTGGAAACACCATATATTTT,CASSKQGARRSGNTIYF
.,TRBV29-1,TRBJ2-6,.,TGCAGCGTTTATGGGGCCTCTGGGGCCAACGTCCTGACTTTC,CSVYGASGANVLTF
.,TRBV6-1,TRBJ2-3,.,TGTGCCAGCAGTGAAGGGTCAGGAGGGGATACGCAGTATTTT,CASSEGSGGDTQYF
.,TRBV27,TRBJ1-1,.,TGTGCCAGCAGTCAACAGGTCCGCATGAACACTGAAGCTTTCTTT,CASSQQVRMNTEAFF
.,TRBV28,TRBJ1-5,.,TGTGCCAGCAGTTTACGCCGGACAGATATCAATCAGCCCCAGCATTTT,CASSLRRTDINQPQHF
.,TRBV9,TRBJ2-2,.,TGTGCCAGCAGCGTAGGGCTGATCGACACCGGGGAGCTGTTTTTT,CASSVGLIDTGELFF
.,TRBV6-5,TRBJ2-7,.,TGTGCCAGCAGGAGGACACTTGGGACTTCTGAGCAGTACTTC,CASRRTLGTSEQYF
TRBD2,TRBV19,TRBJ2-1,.,TGTGCCAGTAGTATACTTAGCGGGGTTAGCTCCTACAATGAGCAGTTCTTC,CASSILSGVSSYNEQFF
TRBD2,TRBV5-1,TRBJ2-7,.,TGCGCCAGCAGCTCGGGACTAGCGGTCTACGAGCAGTACTTC,CASSSGLAVYEQYF
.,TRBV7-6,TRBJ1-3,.,TGTGCCAGCAGCCCCGTGGGGACTCTCCCTGGAAACACCATATATTTT,CASSPVGTLPGNTIYF
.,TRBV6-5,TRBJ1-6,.,TGTGCCAGCAGGCCAAGGTCAGGGGTTTTACCCCTCCACTTT,CASRPRSGVLPLHF
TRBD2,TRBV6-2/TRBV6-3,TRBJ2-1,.,TGTGCCAGCAGTCCGACTAGCGGGGTCTACAATGAGCAGTTCTTC,CASSPTSGVYNEQFF
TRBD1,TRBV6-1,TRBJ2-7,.,TGTGCCAGCAGTGAAACGGGGACAGGGCCCTACGAGCAGTACTTC,CASSETGTGPYEQYF
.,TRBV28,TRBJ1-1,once,TGTGCCAGCAGACCCGGAAAAGGAGGTATGGGGTACACTGAAGCTTTCTTT,CASRPGKGGMGYTEAFF
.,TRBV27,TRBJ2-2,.,TGTGCCAGCAGTCTACGATTGAACACCGGGGAGCTGTTTTTT,CASSLRLNTGELFF
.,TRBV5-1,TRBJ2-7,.,TGCGCCAGCAGCTCCTCCGGGACAAGGGAAGAGCAGTACTTC,CASSSSGTREEQYF